These 9 T cell receptor beta chains were sequenced from one sample in a study of PD-1 blockade in mismatch repair-deficient tumors. Method: immunoSEQ multiplex PCR; TCRdb's copy keeps in-frame clones and lacks some. The top ten hold 3.9% of the sample, which has 38,000 or so clones, 70% to 90% seen once. This specimen consisted of peripheral blood, obtained about 81 weeks after starting pembrolizumab. Receptor source: an adult with mismatch repair-deficient cancer.

The chain recombines TRBV30 with TRBJ1-1; D ambiguous. There are 14 residues in the CDR3. Germline-derived CDR1 and CDR2 are GTSNPN and SVGIG (reference sequence). V was cut by 8 bases and J by 3 bases, with 19 bases left in between. DNA for the CDR3: TGTGCCCAACTTCGGCCCATGGGAGACACTGAAGCTTTCTTT. Translating gives CAQLRPMGDTEAFF.

The genes are TRBV11-3 and TRBJ1-4, with D possibly matching TRBD1 (5 bases). There are 15 residues in the CDR3. Deletions cut 5 bases from V and 8 bases from J, with 18 bases between. In germline, CDR1 is SGHNT, CDR2 YENEEA. CDR3 amino acids: CASSAAIRGSEKLFF. CDR3 coding DNA: TGTGCCAGCAGCGCAGCTATTAGGGGTTCCGAAAAACTGTTTTTT.

The table lists this clone with a count of one. The J gene is TRBJ2-2, the V gene TRBV5-4; D perhaps matches TRBD2 (5 bases). With 0 bases removed from V and 1 base from J, the gap between germline ends came to 7 bases. Germline assignment: CDR1 SGHNT and CDR2 YYREEE (reference sequence). The CDR3 length is 15 residues. CDR3 loop: CASSLVGVNTGELFF. CDR3 sequence (DNA): TGTGCCAGCAGCTTGGTCGGGGTGAACACCGGGGAGCTGTTTTTT. The complete variable domain, with remaining parts taken from reference TRBV5-4 and TRBJ2-2, reads ETGVTQSPTHLIKTRGQQVTLRCSSQSGHNTVSWYQQALGQGPQFIFQYYREEENGRGNFPPRFSGLQFPNYSSELNVNALELDDSALYLCASSLVGVNTGELFFGEGSRLTVL.

For the CDR3, the DNA is TGTGCCAGCAGCTCCGGTCGTCGGGACTACAACTACGAGCAGTACTTC. It is translated as CASSSGRRDYNYEQYF. This chain uses TRBV11-2 with TRBJ2-7, with 7 bases identical to TRBD2. Germline V lookup: CDR1 SGHAT, CDR2 FQNNGV. V was pared by 4 bases and J by 3 bases, with 12 bases of the junction left unmatched. The CDR3 length is 16 residues.

This chain uses TRBV10-3 with TRBJ2-1; 9 positions agree with TRBD2. This CDR3 contains 16 residues. V trimming: 3 bases; J trimming: 3 bases; junction bases outside the gene matches: 6. Germline V CDR1 and CDR2: ENHRY, SYGVKD. CDR3 loop: CAISEASSGNYNEQFF. The CDR3 nucleotides are TGTGCCATCAGTGAAGCGTCTAGCGGGAACTACAATGAGCAGTTCTTC.

This chain links TRBV7-9 with TRBJ1-5; no firm D call. This CDR3 spans 13 amino acids. Germline V gene lookup returns CDR1 SEHNR and CDR2 FQNEAQ (reference sequence). V lost 1 base and J 7 bases, leaving 8 bases between the germline ends. In DNA form, the CDR3 reads TGTGCCAGCAGCTTAGAGGGAGACCAGCCCCAGCATTTT. Translated: CASSLEGDQPQHF.

The chain is built from TRBV11-2 and TRBJ1-1, with TRBD1 as a possible D gene (6 bases). CDR1 is SGHAT, CDR2 FQNNGV, per germline. V was clipped by 5 bases and J by 11 bases, with 12 bases between them. The CDR3 consists of 11 residues. This CDR3 reads CASSPKGGAFF. CDR3 in DNA: TGTGCCAGCAGCCCCAAGGGGGGGGCTTTCTTT.

The CDR3 region is CASSQGLAGVRRQYF. CDR3 sequence (DNA): TGTGCCAGCAGCCAGGGACTAGCGGGAGTAAGGCGCCAGTACTTC. V is TRBV6-5 and J is TRBJ2-5; 14 bases match TRBD2. V shed 6 bases, J shed 10 bases, and the junction held 10 bases outside the gene matches. The CDR3 has 15 amino acids. CDR1 and CDR2 from the germline V gene are MNHEY and SVGAGI.

The rearrangement uses TRBV5-6 and TRBJ1-3; D is ambiguous. This CDR3 has 15 residues. Between the trimmed V and J ends, which lost 4 bases and 3 bases, there was a span of 14 bases. The germline V gene has CDR1 SGHDT and CDR2 YYEEEE. The CDR3, as DNA: TGTGCCAGCAGCCCACTGATGGAAGATGGAAACACCATATATTTT. Its translation: CASSPLMEDGNTIYF.